This TCR beta chain was identified during a study of cytomegalovirus exposure and HLA in healthy donors. Study-level points and caveats: In vitro experiments confirmed that three CMV-associated chains were specific for CMV antigens. Per a later analysis, 15,000 to 20,000 TCR beta sequences showed association with HLA alleles at 0.05 false discovery rate. TRBV6-2, TRBV6-3 and other indistinguishable V segments were excluded.

CDR3 length: 13 amino acids. Per the germline V gene, CDR1 is SGHTA and CDR2 is FQGNSA. The PCR made use of 60 Vbeta and 13 Jbeta primers. Method: immunoSEQ multiplex PCR; TCRdb's copy keeps in-frame clones and lacks some. Of tens of thousands of clones listed, roughly 71% are singletons. As regards this clone: Its antigen is as yet unknown. The junction departs from the called germline gene at one end, perhaps through a read error.

The clonotype originates from a man in his forties in good health and CMV-seropositive. The genes are TRBV7-2 and TRBJ2-7, with D possibly TRBD2 on 7 matching bases. The sample was PBMCs. This chain's CDR3 is CASSPLFDGGPIF. The CDR3 DNA follows: TGTGCCAGCAGCCCGCTTTTTGACGGGGGGCCGATATTC.